This T cell receptor (beta chain) originates from a study of naive and memory T cell subsets. Two oligonucleotides, mixed equimolar, formed the beta constant-region primer covering TRBC1 and TRBC2. Ligated cDNA was amplified by four rounds of PCR with nested alpha and beta constant-region primers and SP2. TCRdb re-called the UMI-ligation and nested PCR reads through MiXCR, storing one row per CDR3 protein. The sample lists approximately 31,000 distinct CDR3 sequences; under 20% were seen once. This clonotype has a count of ten or more. This CDR3 spans 14 amino acids. V lost 0 bases to trimming and J lost 4 bases, with 10 bases between them. CDR1 and CDR2 from the germline V gene are GTSNPN and SVGIG (reference sequence).

The material sequenced was effector memory CD4+ T cells from blood. The subset here: effector memory, CD45RA- CD27-. This receptor was obtained from a human donor in good health. V and J are TRBV30 and TRBJ1-5; D may be TRBD1 (6 bases). The CDR3 DNA is TGTGCCTGGAGTGTGGAAAGGGGGAATCAGCCCCAGCATTTT. Translating it yields CAWSVERGNQPQHF.